One sample yielded the 32 T cell receptor beta chains listed below, sequenced in a study of beta chain features in type 1 diabetes (dated by TCRdb to between 2018 and 2020). Study-wide findings and limitations: A moderate but significant shortening of TCRB CDR3 length was observed in type 1 diabetes patients in all four CD4+ subsets.

Library preparation employed the immunoSEQ multiplex PCR assay. The entire isolated RNA was reverse transcribed using the High Capacity cDNA Reverse Transcription Kit, and thus expressed TCRB transcripts were sequenced. The immuneACCESS repertoire file appears here via TCRdb, limited to in-frame rearrangements. These files lack a portion of the clones; in checked studies, under half of the deficit traces to unresolved V genes, and the cause of the others is not known. The sample profile shows about 390,000 clones; over 8.5% of them were found once. The ten most abundant clones make up 0.55% to 0.75% of the sample. These TCRs' antigens remain unknown. Sequencing was carried out using central memory CD4+ T cells from blood. All receptors come from a man aged 30 to 45 with type 1 diabetes.

This clone was counted between two and nine times. The chain couples TRBV4-1 to TRBJ1-4; 8 bases agree with TRBD1. Germline-derived CDR1 and CDR2 are MGHRA and YSYEKL. Trimming removed 4 bases from V and 4 bases from J; junction bases left unmatched: 8. This CDR3 contains 16 residues. This chain's CDR3 is CASSPADRAFNEKLFF. The CDR3 nucleotides read TGCGCCAGCAGCCCGGCGGACAGGGCGTTTAATGAAAAACTGTTTTTT.

V is TRBV10-3 and J is TRBJ1-5; TRBD1 matches at 7 bases. J was trimmed by 2 bases and V by 4 bases; bases with no gene match: 5. The CDR3 extends over 15 amino acids. Germline V CDR1 and CDR2: ENHRY, SYGVKD. CDR3 in amino acids: CAISGQGRGNQPQHF. The CDR3 DNA follows: TGTGCCATCAGTGGACAGGGTCGGGGCAATCAGCCCCAGCATTTT.

This chain uses TRBV11-2 with TRBJ2-7; 11 bases are shared with TRBD2. CDR3 length: 15 residues. Germline V gene lookup returns CDR1 SGHAT and CDR2 FQNNGV. The V and J ends lost 2 bases and 4 bases, in that order; junction bases with no gene match: 4. CDR3: CASSLTSGSRYEQYF. The CDR3 region has the DNA TGTGCCAGCAGCTTAACTAGCGGGAGTAGGTACGAGCAGTACTTC.

The V and J genes are TRBV5-6 and TRBJ2-3, with D perhaps matching TRBD1 (6 bases). V was clipped by 3 bases and J by 4 bases, with 15 bases between them. Germline loops: CDR1 SGHDT, CDR2 YYEEEE. The CDR3 totals 15 residues. CDR3 nucleotides: TGTGCCAGCAGCTCCAGTCAGGGGACACCAGATACGCAGTATTTT. Translating it yields CASSSSQGTPDTQYF.

The chain has TRBV27 and TRBJ1-2; D gene uncertain. Germline values: CDR1 MNHEY, CDR2 SMNVEV (reference sequence). V lost 0 bases and J 8 bases, leaving 19 bases between the germline ends. The CDR3 has 16 amino acids. The CDR3 region is CASSLSKNARSEGYTF. CDR3 nucleotide sequence: TGTGCCAGCAGTTTATCGAAGAACGCACGTAGTGAAGGCTACACCTTC.

This sequence joins TRBV18 and TRBJ2-6, with TRBD2 matching 14 bases. The CDR3 totals 18 residues. V lost 4 bases, J lost 2 bases, and 4 bases stayed unmatched. CDR1 KGHSH and CDR2 LQKENI come from the germline V gene. The CDR3 is CASSQGLAGVAGANVLTF. DNA for the CDR3: TGTGCCAGCTCACAGGGACTAGCGGGAGTTGCTGGGGCCAACGTCCTGACTTTC.

The chain recombines TRBV28 with TRBJ2-3, with 7 bases aligning to TRBD1. The CDR3 loop spans 13 amino acids. Germline CDR1 is MDHEN and CDR2 is SYDVKM. The V segment lost 3 bases and the J segment 3 bases; nucleotides outside the gene matches: 0. The CDR3 region has the DNA TGTGCCAGCAGTTTGGGACAGACAGATACGCAGTATTTT. Amino acid sequence: CASSLGQTDTQYF.

Only a few counts were recorded for this clone. The rearrangement links TRBV29-1 to TRBJ2-6; D not resolved. The V and J ends lost 4 bases and 0 bases respectively, with 4 bases between them. In germline, CDR1 is SQVTM, CDR2 ANQGSEA. The CDR3 spans 13 residues. CDR3 in DNA: TGCAGCGTTGTAATCTCTGGGGCCAACGTCCTGACTTTC. As protein: CSVVISGANVLTF.

Remarks on this clone: Given a much more abundant clone one base away, this may be a read error. This chain connects TRBV5-6 to TRBJ2-3, with 13 bases aligning to TRBD2. The CDR3 runs 15 residues. Germline V CDR1 and CDR2: SGHDT, YYEEEE. The trim removed 4 bases at V and 3 bases at J, leaving 2 bases unmatched. CDR3 nucleotide sequence: TGTGCCAGCAGCCCGGGACTAGCGGGAACAGATACGCAGTATTTT. It specifies CASSPGLAGTDTQYF.

The gene calls are TRBV7-2 and TRBJ2-3; D gene ambiguous. The CDR3 consists of 15 residues. Trimming stripped 1 base from V and 2 bases from J, with 10 bases between. CDR1 and CDR2 from the germline V gene are SGHTA and FQGNSA. The CDR3 DNA reads as TGTGCCAGCAGCTTAGACTACCTCTCCACAGATACGCAGTATTTT. Encoded protein: CASSLDYLSTDTQYF.

This chain uses TRBV5-1 with TRBJ2-3, with 7 nucleotides matching TRBD1. V lost 2 bases, J lost 4 bases, and 7 bases stayed unmatched. This CDR3 comprises 15 residues. Germline V gene data show CDR1 as SGHRS and CDR2 as YFSETQ. CDR3 amino acids: CASSLSQGKADTQYF. The CDR3 nucleotides read TGCGCCAGCAGCTTATCACAGGGGAAGGCAGATACGCAGTATTTT.

The chain uses TRBV5-1 and TRBJ2-2; D gene unclear. The V gene's germline CDR1 is SGHRS and CDR2 YFSETQ. V shed 4 bases and J shed 6 bases, with 16 bases lying between them. This CDR3 is 15 amino acids long. The CDR3 DNA is TGCGCCAGCAGCCCGTCCTCAGAGGTCCCCGGGGAGCTGTTTTTT. It is translated as CASSPSSEVPGELFF. The full variable domain, completed using reference TRBV5-1 and TRBJ2-2, is KAGVTQTPRYLIKTRGQQVTLSCSPISGHRSVSWYQQTPGQGLQFLFEYFSETQRNKGNFPGRFSGRQFSNSRSEMNVSTLELGDSALYLCASSPSSEVPGELFFGEGSRLTVL.

The chain links TRBV5-1 to TRBJ1-1; D is unresolved. V lost 4 bases, J lost 3 bases, and 10 bases lay in between. The CDR3 spans 13 residues. CDR1 is SGHRS and CDR2 is YFSETQ in the germline V gene. The CDR3 DNA reads as TGCGCCAGCAGCCCGGGAAGGGACACTGAAGCTTTCTTT. Protein: CASSPGRDTEAFF.

This chain links TRBV5-4 with TRBJ2-1; possible D gene TRBD1, 6 bases. Germline CDR1 and CDR2: SGHNT and YYREEE (reference sequence). The CDR3 contains 14 residues. Trimming shortened V by 4 bases and J by 8 bases, and 16 bases separated the two germline ends. The CDR3 reads CASSPAGGGHEQFF. In DNA, the CDR3 is TGTGCCAGCAGCCCCGCTGGGGGCGGGCATGAGCAGTTCTTC.

This clone was picked up one time. DNA of the CDR3: TGTGCCAGCAGTTTGTTAAAAGGGTACACCAATGAGCAGTTCTTC. Translation gives CASSLLKGYTNEQFF. The chain combines TRBV6-6 with TRBJ2-1; D call uncertain. V was clipped by 4 bases and J by 6 bases, with 16 bases between them. This CDR3 is built from 15 residues. Germline values: CDR1 MNHNY, CDR2 SVGAGI (reference sequence).

V and J are TRBV7-2 and TRBJ1-5; D possibly corresponds to TRBD1 (5 bases). Trimming stripped 5 bases from V and 7 bases from J, with 12 bases between. CDR1 is SGHTA, CDR2 FQGNSA, per germline. The CDR3 extends over 13 amino acids. CDR3 loop: CASSPQGLQPQHF. The CDR3 nucleotides are TGTGCCAGCAGCCCTCAGGGATTGCAGCCCCAGCATTTT.

This clone was counted at least ten times. The chain couples TRBV4-1 to TRBJ1-3, with D maybe TRBD1 (5 bases). The CDR3 has 14 amino acids. Germline values: CDR1 MGHRA, CDR2 YSYEKL. Trimming took off 0 bases at V and 4 bases at J, with 7 bases between the two ends. The CDR3 region has the DNA TGCGCCAGCAGCCAAGATTGGGGGGGAAACACCATATATTTT. It yields the protein CASSQDWGGNTIYF.

In its sample, this clone was seen a few times. V is TRBV5-1 and J is TRBJ2-6; possibly TRBD1 or TRBD2 for D (5 bases each). CDR1 and CDR2 from the germline V gene are SGHRS and YFSETQ. The CDR3 is 19 amino acids. V lost 4 bases and J lost 0, with 20 bases in between. CDR3 bases: TGCGCCAGCAGCACGGCCGGGACCGTACTTTTCTCTGGGGCCAACGTCCTGACTTTC. It translates to CASSTAGTVLFSGANVLTF.

In its sample, this clone was seen a few times. The genes are TRBV6-6 and TRBJ2-5; no firm D call. The CDR3 loop spans 13 amino acids. V dropped 4 bases and J dropped 5 bases, with 11 bases sitting between them. Per the germline V gene, CDR1 is MNHNY and CDR2 is SVGAGI (reference sequence). CDR3 loop: CASSSWLFETQYF. The CDR3 region has the DNA TGTGCCAGCAGTTCTTGGCTCTTCGAGACCCAGTACTTC.

There are a few counts of this clone. The genes are TRBV2 and TRBJ2-1, with 11 nucleotides matching TRBD2. This CDR3 comprises 16 residues. The V and J ends lost 6 bases and 6 bases, in that order; junction bases with no gene match: 10. Germline V lookup: CDR1 SNHLY, CDR2 FYNNEI. The CDR3 bases are TGTGCCAGCAGGACTACACTAGCGGGAGCTACCAATGAGCAGTTCTTC. Protein sequence: CASRTTLAGATNEQFF.

The V gene is TRBV5-1, the J gene TRBJ1-4; weak D call: TRBD1 (6 bases). Germline lookup yields CDR1 SGHRS and CDR2 YFSETQ. This CDR3 is 15 amino acids long. Trimming took 0 bases from V and 4 from J, leaving 10 bases between them. CDR3 sequence: CASSLEGGVNEKLFF. The DNA of the CDR3 is TGCGCCAGCAGCTTGGAGGGGGGAGTTAATGAAAAACTGTTTTTT.

The chain joins TRBV11-2 to TRBJ2-7, with D maybe TRBD1 (5 bases). Germline V gene data show CDR1 as SGHAT and CDR2 as FQNNGV. V lost 5 bases to trimming and J lost 0 bases, with 8 bases between them. The CDR3 sequence is 13 residues long. The chain's CDR3 is CASSQGNSYEQYF. The CDR3 DNA sequence: TGTGCCAGCAGCCAGGGAAACTCCTACGAGCAGTACTTC. Filled out from reference TRBV11-2 and TRBJ2-7, the complete variable domain reads EAGVAQSPRYKIIEKRQSVAFWCNPISGHATLYWYQQILGQGPKLLIQFQNNGVVDDSQLPKDRFSAERLKGVDSTLKIQPAKLEDSAVYLCASSQGNSYEQYFGPGTRLTVT.

This chain uses TRBV30 with TRBJ1-1, with D unclear. V gave up 2 bases and J gave up 6 bases, with 10 bases separating them. Germline CDR1 and CDR2: GTSNPN and SVGIG (reference sequence). This CDR3 has 12 residues. The CDR3, as DNA: TGTGCCTGGAGTTACGGACGGTCTGAAGCTTTCTTT. Translating it yields CAWSYGRSEAFF.

The rearrangement joins TRBV18 to TRBJ2-1; 7 bases match TRBD1. V trimming: 5 bases; J trimming: 6 bases; junction bases outside the gene matches: 7. The germline V gene has CDR1 KGHSH and CDR2 LQKENI. The CDR3 spans 14 residues. CDR3 sequence: CASSLQGSLNEQFF. The CDR3 DNA is TGTGCCAGCTCATTACAGGGGTCCCTCAATGAGCAGTTCTTC. Combining the CDR3 with reference TRBV18 and TRBJ2-1 gives the whole variable domain NAGVMQNPRHLVRRRGQEARLRCSPMKGHSHVYWYRQLPEEGLKFMVYLQKENIIDESGMPKERFSAEFPKEGPSILRIQQVVRGDSAAYFCASSLQGSLNEQFFGPGTRLTVL.

In its sample, this clone was seen many times. V and J are TRBV7-2 and TRBJ2-2; 8 positions agree with TRBD2. V was pared by 5 bases and J by 7 bases, with 9 bases of the junction left unmatched. The CDR3 runs 15 residues. CDR1 is SGHTA and CDR2 is FQGNSA in the germline V gene. CDR3 nucleotides: TGTGCCAGCAGCCGACGGAGCGGGAGTAGCGGGGAGCTGTTTTTT. It is translated as CASSRRSGSSGELFF.

The chain carries TRBV27 and TRBJ2-3, with 7 bases lining up with TRBD1. Per germline, CDR1 MNHEY and CDR2 SMNVEV (reference sequence). Trimming at V came to 2 bases and at J to 6 bases, leaving 8 bases not matched to a gene. The CDR3 covers 15 residues. The CDR3 loop reads CASSLLPIQGDTQYF. DNA for the CDR3: TGTGCCAGCAGTTTACTGCCAATACAGGGGGATACGCAGTATTTT.

The genes are TRBV30 and TRBJ1-4; tentative D call: TRBD1 (6 bases). Between the trimmed V and J ends, which lost 1 base and 5 bases, there was a span of 17 bases. The CDR3 length is 16 residues. Germline assignment: CDR1 GTSNPN and CDR2 SVGIG (reference sequence). In DNA, the CDR3 is TGTGCCTGGAGTGGCACTCAGGGGCGGAGAAATGAAAAACTGTTTTTT. This gives the protein CAWSGTQGRRNEKLFF.

The V and J genes are TRBV19 and TRBJ2-1, with D tentatively TRBD2 (6 bases). CDR1 is LNHDA and CDR2 is SQIVND in the germline V gene (reference sequence). There are 16 residues in the CDR3. Deletions cut 8 bases from V and 3 bases from J, with 20 bases between. CDR3 region: CASPPDSRGIYNEQFF. DNA for the CDR3: TGTGCCAGTCCCCCGGACTCCCGGGGGATCTACAATGAGCAGTTCTTC.

CDR3 sequence: CASSGAGVGETQYF. Written as DNA, the CDR3 is TGCGCCAGCAGTGGTGCGGGAGTAGGGGAGACCCAGTACTTC. This sequence joins TRBV10-1 and TRBJ2-5; 7 bases map to TRBD2. Per the germline V gene, CDR1 is WNHNN and CDR2 is SYGVQD (reference sequence). The J segment lost 5 bases and the V segment lost 4 bases, leaving 7 bases of the junction unmatched. This CDR3 is built from 14 residues.

The V gene is TRBV29-1, the J gene TRBJ2-3, with D unresolved. The CDR3 contains 14 residues. V lost 6 bases and J lost 1, with 14 bases in between. CDR1 is SQVTM, CDR2 ANQGSEA, per germline. The CDR3 DNA follows: TGCAGCGTCCGGGCCGTTTCGGGCACAGATACGCAGTATTTT. It translates to CSVRAVSGTDTQYF.

This clone came up many times. This chain uses TRBV21-1 with TRBJ1-5. TRBV21-1 is listed as a pseudogene. CDR3 length: 16 amino acids. Here the CDR3 reads CASSKLNCYSNQPQHF. The CDR3 bases are TGTGCCAGCAGCAAACTTAACTGCTATAGCAATCAGCCCCAGCATTTT.

This clone has more than one count but fewer than ten. The chain employs TRBV19 and TRBJ2-7, with 8 bases identical to TRBD2. V was clipped by 5 bases and J by 2 bases; unmatched bases: 8. Germline loops: CDR1 LNHDA, CDR2 SQIVND (reference sequence). This CDR3 region has 15 residues. CDR3 loop: CASSLSGSHTYEQYF. The CDR3 DNA sequence: TGTGCCAGTAGTCTCAGCGGGAGCCACACCTACGAGCAGTACTTC.